This TCR beta chain was sequenced during a study of cytomegalovirus exposure and HLA in healthy donors. Study-wide context: Early on, a data release was issued that held about 85 million unique TCRs from HLA-typed donors. General study findings and limits: Later analysis identified a missense DCLRE1C variant that was linked to TCR beta V- and J-gene trimming.

The primer mix had 60 Vbeta and 13 Jbeta primers. Here immunoSEQ multiplex PCR was the method, and the copy in TCRdb shows in-frame clones only, minus some. Here the sample spans some 70,000 clones, roughly 65% being singletons. This CDR3 has 14 residues. Looked up from germline, CDR1 is SEHNR and CDR2 is FQNEAQ (reference sequence). V was pared by 5 bases and J by 0 bases, with 3 bases of the junction left unmatched. Notes on this clone: The antigen is unknown.

J is TRBJ1-1 and V is TRBV7-9; TRBD1 matches 7 bases. Sequenced material: PBMCs. The sequence was collected from a male donor in good health and CMV-seropositive. The CDR3 bases are TGTGCCAGCAGCGCGGGACAGATGAACACTGAAGCTTTCTTT. Amino acids: CASSAGQMNTEAFF.